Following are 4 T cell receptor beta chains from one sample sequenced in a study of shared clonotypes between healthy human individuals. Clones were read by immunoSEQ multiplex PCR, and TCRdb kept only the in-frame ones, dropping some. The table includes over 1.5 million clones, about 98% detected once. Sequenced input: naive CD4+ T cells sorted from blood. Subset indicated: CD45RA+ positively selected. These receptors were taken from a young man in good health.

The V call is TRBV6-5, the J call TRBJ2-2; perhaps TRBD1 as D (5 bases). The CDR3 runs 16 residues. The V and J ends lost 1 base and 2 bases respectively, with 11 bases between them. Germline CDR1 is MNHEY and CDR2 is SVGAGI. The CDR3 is CASSYFARANTGELFF. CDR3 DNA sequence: TGTGCCAGCAGTTACTTTGCCAGGGCCAACACCGGGGAGCTGTTTTTT.

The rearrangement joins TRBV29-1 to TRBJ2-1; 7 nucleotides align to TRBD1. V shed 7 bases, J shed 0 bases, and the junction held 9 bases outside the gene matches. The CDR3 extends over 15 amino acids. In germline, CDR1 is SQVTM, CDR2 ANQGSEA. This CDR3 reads CSAKQGMSSYNEQFF. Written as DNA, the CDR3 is TGCAGCGCAAAACAGGGGATGAGCTCCTACAATGAGCAGTTCTTC.

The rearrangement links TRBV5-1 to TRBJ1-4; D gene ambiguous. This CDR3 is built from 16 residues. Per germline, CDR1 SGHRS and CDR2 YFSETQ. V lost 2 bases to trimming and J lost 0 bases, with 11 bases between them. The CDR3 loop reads CASSFTGVATNEKLFF. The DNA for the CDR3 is TGCGCCAGCAGCTTTACGGGCGTCGCAACTAATGAAAAACTGTTTTTT.

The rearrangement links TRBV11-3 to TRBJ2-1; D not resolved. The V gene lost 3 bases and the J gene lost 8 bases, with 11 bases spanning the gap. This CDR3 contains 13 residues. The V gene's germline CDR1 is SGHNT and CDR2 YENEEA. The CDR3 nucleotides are TGTGCCAGCAGCTTGGTTGAGAGAGATGAGCAGTTCTTC. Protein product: CASSLVERDEQFF.